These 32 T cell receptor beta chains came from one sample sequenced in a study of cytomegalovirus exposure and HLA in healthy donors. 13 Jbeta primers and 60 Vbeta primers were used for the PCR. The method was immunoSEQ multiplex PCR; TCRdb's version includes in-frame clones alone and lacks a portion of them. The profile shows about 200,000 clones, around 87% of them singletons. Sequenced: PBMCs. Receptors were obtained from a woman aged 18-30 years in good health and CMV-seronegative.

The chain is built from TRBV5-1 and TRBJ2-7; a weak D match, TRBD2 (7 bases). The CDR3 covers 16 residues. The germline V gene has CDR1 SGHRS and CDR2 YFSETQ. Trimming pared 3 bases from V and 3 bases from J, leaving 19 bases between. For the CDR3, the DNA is TGCGCCAGCAGCTGGGGGGGTGGAGGGGGAGTCTACGAGCAGTACTTC. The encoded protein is CASSWGGGGGVYEQYF.

For the CDR3, the DNA is TGCGCCAGCAGCTTGGTTGGCGTGATCGGGTTTGGCTACACCTTC. Amino acid sequence: CASSLVGVIGFGYTF. V and J are TRBV5-1 and TRBJ1-2; no firm D call. The V gene lost 0 bases and the J gene lost 7 bases, with 16 bases spanning the gap. Germline V gene sequence: CDR1 SGHRS, CDR2 YFSETQ. The CDR3 spans 15 residues.

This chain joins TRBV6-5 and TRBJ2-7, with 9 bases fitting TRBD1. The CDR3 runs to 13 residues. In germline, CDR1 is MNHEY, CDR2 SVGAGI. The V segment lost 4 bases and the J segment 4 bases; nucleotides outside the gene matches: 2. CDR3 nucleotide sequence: TGTGCCAGCAGTTTGGGACAGGGATACGAGCAGTACTTC. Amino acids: CASSLGQGYEQYF.

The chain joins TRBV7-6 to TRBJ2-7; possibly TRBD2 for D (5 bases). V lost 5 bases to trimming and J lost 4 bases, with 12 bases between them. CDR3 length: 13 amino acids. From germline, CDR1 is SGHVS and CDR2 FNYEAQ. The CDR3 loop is CASSRGNLYEQYF. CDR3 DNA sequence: TGTGCCAGCAGCCGGGGAAACTTATACGAGCAGTACTTC.

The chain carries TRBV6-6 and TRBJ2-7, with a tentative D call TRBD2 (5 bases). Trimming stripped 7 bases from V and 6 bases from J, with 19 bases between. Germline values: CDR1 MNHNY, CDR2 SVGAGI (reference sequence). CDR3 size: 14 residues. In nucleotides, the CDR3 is TGTGCCAGCACCCAACCGTCGGTTGGGAGCGAGCAGTACTTC. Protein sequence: CASTQPSVGSEQYF.

The CDR3, as DNA: TGTGCCAGCAGCTCACAGACAGGCCTCACCTACGAGCAGTACTTC. Translation gives CASSSQTGLTYEQYF. J is TRBJ2-7 and V is TRBV4-2, with D tentatively TRBD1 (6 bases). V was pared by 5 bases and J by 2 bases, with 16 bases between. This CDR3 region has 15 residues. The germline CDR1 and CDR2 sequences are LGHNA and YNFKEQ.

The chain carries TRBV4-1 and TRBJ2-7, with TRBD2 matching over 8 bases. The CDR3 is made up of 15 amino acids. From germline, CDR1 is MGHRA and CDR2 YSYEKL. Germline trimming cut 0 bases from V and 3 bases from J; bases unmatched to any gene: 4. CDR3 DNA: TGCGCCAGCAGCCAAGATCGGGAGGGCCTCTACGAGCAGTACTTC. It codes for CASSQDREGLYEQYF.

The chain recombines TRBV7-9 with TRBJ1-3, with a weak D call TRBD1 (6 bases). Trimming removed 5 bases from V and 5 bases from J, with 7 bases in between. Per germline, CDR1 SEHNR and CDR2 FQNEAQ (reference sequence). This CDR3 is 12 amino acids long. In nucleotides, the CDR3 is TGTGCCAGCAGCCGGGACAGAAACACCATATATTTT. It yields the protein CASSRDRNTIYF.

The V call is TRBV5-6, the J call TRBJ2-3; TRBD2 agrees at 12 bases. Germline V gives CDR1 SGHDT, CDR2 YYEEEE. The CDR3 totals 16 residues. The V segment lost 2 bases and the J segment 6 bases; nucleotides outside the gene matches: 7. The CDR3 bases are TGTGCCAGCAGCTTTCCGACTAGCGGGAGAGGGGATACGCAGTATTTT. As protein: CASSFPTSGRGDTQYF.

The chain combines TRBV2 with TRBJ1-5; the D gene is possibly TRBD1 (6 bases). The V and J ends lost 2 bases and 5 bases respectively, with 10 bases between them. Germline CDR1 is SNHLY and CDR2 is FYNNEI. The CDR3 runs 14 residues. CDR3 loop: CASSERDTYQPQHF. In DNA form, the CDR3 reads TGTGCCAGCAGTGAAAGGGACACCTATCAGCCCCAGCATTTT.

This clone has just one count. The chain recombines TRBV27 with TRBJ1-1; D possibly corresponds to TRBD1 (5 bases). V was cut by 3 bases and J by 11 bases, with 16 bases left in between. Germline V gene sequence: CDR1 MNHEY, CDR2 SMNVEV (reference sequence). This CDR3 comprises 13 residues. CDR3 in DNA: TGTGCCAGCAGTTTCAGGCAGGGTCTTTTGGCTTTCTTT. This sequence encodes CASSFRQGLLAFF.

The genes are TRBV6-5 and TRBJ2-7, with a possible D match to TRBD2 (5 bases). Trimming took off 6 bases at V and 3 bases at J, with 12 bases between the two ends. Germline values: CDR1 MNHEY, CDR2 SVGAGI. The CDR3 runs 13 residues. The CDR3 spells CASRREGGYEQYF. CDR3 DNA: TGTGCCAGCAGGAGAGAGGGCGGCTACGAGCAGTACTTC.

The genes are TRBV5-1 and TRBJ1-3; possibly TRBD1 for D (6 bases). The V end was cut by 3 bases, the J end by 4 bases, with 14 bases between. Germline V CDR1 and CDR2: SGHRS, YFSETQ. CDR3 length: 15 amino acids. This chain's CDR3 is CASSYSGDPGNTIYF. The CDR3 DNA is TGCGCCAGCAGCTACTCAGGGGATCCCGGAAACACCATATATTTT. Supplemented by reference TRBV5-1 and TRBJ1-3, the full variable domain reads KAGVTQTPRYLIKTRGQQVTLSCSPISGHRSVSWYQQTPGQGLQFLFEYFSETQRNKGNFPGRFSGRQFSNSRSEMNVSTLELGDSALYLCASSYSGDPGNTIYFGEGSWLTVV.

CDR3 sequence (DNA): TGTGCCAGCAGCCACAGGACTAGCCTCTACAATGAGCAGTTCTTC. Encoded protein: CASSHRTSLYNEQFF. The J gene is TRBJ2-1, the V gene TRBV7-9; TRBD2 matches 8 bases. CDR1 is SEHNR, CDR2 FQNEAQ, per germline (reference sequence). Trimming took 5 bases from V and 3 from J; bases not matched to a gene: 6. The CDR3 totals 15 residues.

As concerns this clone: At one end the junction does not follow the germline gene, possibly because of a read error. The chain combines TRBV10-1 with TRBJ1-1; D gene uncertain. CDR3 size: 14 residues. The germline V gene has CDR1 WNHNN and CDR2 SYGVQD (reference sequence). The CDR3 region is CASSEDNLNTAAFF. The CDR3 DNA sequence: TGCGCCAGCAGTGAGGACAACTTGAACACTGCAGCTTTCTTT.

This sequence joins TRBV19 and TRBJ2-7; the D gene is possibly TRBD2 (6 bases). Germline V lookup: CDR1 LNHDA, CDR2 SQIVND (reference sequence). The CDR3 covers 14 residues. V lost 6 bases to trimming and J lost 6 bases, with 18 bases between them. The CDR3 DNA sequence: TGTGCCAGTAGAACAGCGGGTTTACTGGGCGAGCAGTACTTC. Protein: CASRTAGLLGEQYF.

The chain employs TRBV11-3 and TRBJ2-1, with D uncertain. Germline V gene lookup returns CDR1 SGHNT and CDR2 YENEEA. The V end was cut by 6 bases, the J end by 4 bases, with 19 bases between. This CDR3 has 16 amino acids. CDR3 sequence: CASSPNRHSLYNEQFF. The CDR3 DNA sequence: TGTGCCAGCAGTCCTAACCGGCACAGCCTATACAATGAGCAGTTCTTC.

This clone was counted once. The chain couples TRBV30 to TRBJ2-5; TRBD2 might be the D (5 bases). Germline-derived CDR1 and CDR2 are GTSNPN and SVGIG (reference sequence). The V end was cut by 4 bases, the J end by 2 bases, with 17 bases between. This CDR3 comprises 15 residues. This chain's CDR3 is CAWTPSGGPQETQYF. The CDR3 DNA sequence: TGTGCCTGGACTCCGAGCGGAGGTCCGCAAGAGACCCAGTACTTC.

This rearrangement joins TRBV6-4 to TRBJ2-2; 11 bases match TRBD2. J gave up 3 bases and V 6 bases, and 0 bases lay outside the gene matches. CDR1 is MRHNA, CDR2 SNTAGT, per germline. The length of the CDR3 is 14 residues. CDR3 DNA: TGTGCCAGCAGACTAGCGGGAGACACCGGGGAGCTGTTTTTT. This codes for CASRLAGDTGELFF.

CDR3 coding DNA: TGTGCCAGCAGCCGACTAGCGGGTCACACAGATACGCAGTATTTT. Its translation is CASSRLAGHTDTQYF. This chain links TRBV7-2 with TRBJ2-3; 10 bases are a match to TRBD2. CDR1 is SGHTA, CDR2 FQGNSA, per germline. The CDR3 runs to 15 residues. V was clipped by 5 bases and J by 2 bases; unmatched bases: 4.

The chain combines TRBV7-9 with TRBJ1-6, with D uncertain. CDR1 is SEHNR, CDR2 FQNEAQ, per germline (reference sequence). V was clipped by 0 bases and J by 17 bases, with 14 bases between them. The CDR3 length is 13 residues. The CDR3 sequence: CASSLAQRERFHF. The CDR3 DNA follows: TGTGCCAGCAGCTTAGCGCAGAGGGAAAGGTTCCACTTT.

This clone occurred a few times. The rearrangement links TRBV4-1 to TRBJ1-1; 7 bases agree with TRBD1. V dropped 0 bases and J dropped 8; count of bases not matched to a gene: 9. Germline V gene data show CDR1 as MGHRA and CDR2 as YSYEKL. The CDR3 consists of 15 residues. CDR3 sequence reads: CASSQDPTTRGEAFF. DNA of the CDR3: TGCGCCAGCAGCCAAGACCCTACAACCAGGGGGGAAGCTTTCTTT.

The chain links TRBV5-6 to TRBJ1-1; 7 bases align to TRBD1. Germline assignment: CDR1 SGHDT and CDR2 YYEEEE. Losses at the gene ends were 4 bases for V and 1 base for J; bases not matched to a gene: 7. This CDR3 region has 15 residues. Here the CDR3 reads CASSGAGTANTEAFF. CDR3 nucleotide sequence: TGTGCCAGCAGCGGCGCCGGGACAGCGAACACTGAAGCTTTCTTT.

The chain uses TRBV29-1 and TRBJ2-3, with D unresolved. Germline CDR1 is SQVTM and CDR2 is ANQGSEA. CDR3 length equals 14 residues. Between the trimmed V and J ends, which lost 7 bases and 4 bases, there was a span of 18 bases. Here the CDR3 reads CSALTAQGADTQYF. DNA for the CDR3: TGCAGCGCACTCACAGCCCAAGGTGCAGATACGCAGTATTTT.

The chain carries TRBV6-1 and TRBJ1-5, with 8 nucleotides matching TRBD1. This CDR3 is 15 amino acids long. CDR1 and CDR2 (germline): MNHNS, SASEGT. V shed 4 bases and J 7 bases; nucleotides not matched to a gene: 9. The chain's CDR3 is CASSGKDREGQPQHF. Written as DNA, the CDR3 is TGTGCCAGCAGTGGAAAGGACAGGGAAGGCCAGCCCCAGCATTTT.

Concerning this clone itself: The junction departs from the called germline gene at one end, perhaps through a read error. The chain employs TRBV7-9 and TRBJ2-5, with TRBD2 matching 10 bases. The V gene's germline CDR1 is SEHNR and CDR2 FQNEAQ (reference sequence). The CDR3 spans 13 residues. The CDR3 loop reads CSSSLAGGETQYF. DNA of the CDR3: TGTTCCAGCAGCTTAGCGGGGGGAGAGACCCAGTACTTC.

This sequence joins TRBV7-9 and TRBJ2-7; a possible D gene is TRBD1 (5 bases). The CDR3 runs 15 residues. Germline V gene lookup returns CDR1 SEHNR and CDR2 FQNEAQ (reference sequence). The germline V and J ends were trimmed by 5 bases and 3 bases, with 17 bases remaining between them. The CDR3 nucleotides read TGTGCCAGCAGCCCGAGCAGGGTATCCGGCTACGAGCAGTACTTC. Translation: CASSPSRVSGYEQYF.

The CDR3 protein is CASSPGSSGRTSGETQYF. CDR3 nucleotide sequence: TGCGCCAGCAGCCCGGGTAGTAGCGGGAGAACGTCCGGAGAGACCCAGTACTTC. The genes are TRBV4-3 and TRBJ2-5, with 9 nucleotides matching TRBD2. The CDR3 spans 18 residues. Per the germline V gene, CDR1 is LGHNA and CDR2 is YSLEER. Trimming cost V 4 bases and J 4 bases; bases outside gene matches: 16.

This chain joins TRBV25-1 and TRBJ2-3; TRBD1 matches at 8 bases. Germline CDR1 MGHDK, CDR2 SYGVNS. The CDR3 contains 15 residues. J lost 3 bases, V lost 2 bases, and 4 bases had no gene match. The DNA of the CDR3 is TGTGCCAGCAGTGAACCAGGACAGGGAACAGATACGCAGTATTTT. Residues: CASSEPGQGTDTQYF.

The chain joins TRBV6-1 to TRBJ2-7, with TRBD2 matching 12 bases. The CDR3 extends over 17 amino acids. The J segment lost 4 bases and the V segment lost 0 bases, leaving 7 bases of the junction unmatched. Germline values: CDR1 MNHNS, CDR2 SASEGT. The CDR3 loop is CASSEARLAGVWYEQYF. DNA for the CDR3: TGTGCCAGCAGTGAAGCGCGACTAGCGGGAGTGTGGTACGAGCAGTACTTC.

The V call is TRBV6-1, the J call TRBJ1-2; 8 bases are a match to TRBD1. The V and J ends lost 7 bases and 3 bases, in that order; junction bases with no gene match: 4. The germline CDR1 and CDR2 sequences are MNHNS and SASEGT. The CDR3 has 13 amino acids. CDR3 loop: CASNHRGDYGYTF. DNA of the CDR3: TGTGCCAGCAACCACAGGGGGGACTATGGCTACACCTTC.

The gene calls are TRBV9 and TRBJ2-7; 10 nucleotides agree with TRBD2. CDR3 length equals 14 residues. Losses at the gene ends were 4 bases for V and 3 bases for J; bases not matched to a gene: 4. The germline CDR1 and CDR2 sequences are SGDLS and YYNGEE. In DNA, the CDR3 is TGTGCCAGCAGCCCTTGGACTAGCGGCTACGAGCAGTACTTC. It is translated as CASSPWTSGYEQYF.